Sequencing of this T cell receptor (beta chain) was carried out in a study of T cell changes during pregnancy in multiple sclerosis. The ends were cut back, 1 base at V and 0 bases at J, with 9 bases in the middle. This CDR3 spans 15 amino acids. Germline CDR1 LGHNA, CDR2 YNFKEQ. Clones were read by immunoSEQ multiplex PCR, and TCRdb kept only the in-frame ones, dropping some. The sample carries 30,000 to 45,000 clones, about 92% recorded once. The source of this sequence is a female donor with multiple sclerosis, enrolled in a pregnancy study. The gene calls are TRBV4-2 and TRBJ1-1; D remains unclear. Sequenced here: CD8+ T cells from peripheral blood mononuclear cells, sampled in the first trimester of pregnancy. CDR3 DNA sequence: TGTGCCAGCAGCCAAGGCATGGGCTTGAACACTGAAGCTTTCTTT. Amino acids: CASSQGMGLNTEAFF.